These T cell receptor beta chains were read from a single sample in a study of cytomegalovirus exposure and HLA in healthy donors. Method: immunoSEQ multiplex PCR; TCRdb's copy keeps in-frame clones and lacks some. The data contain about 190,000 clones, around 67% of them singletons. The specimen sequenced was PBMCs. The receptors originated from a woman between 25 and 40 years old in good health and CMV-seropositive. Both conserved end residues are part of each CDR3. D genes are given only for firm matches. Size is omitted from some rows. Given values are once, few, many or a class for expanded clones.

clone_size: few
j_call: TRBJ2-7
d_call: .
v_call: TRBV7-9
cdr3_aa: CASSYIDSLYEQYF
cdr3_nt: TGTGCCAGCAGCTATATCGACAGCTTGTACGAGCAGTACTTC

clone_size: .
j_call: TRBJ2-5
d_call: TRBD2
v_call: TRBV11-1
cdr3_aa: CASSLQLAGGQGETQYF
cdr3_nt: TGTGCCAGCAGTCTCCAACTAGCGGGAGGACAGGGAGAGACCCAGTACTTC

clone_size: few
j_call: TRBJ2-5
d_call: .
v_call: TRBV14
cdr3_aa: CASSQDYMEETQYF
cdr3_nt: TGTGCCAGCAGCCAAGATTACATGGAGGAGACCCAGTACTTC

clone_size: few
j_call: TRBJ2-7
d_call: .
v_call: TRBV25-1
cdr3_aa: CASNREHYEQYF
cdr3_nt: TGTGCCAGCAACAGGGAGCACTACGAGCAGTACTTC

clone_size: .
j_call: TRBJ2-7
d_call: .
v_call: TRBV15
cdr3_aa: CATSRDRPGDLYEQYF
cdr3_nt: TGTGCCACCAGCAGAGATCGGCCAGGGGATCTCTACGAGCAGTACTTC

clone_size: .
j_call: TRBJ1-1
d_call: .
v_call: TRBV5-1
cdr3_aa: CASSLVQKADTEAFF
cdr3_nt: TGCGCCAGCAGCTTGGTTCAAAAGGCGGACACTGAAGCTTTCTTT

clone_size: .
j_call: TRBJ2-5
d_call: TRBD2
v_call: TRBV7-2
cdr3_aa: CASSMGLSQETQYF
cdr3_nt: TGTGCCAGCAGCATGGGACTATCTCAAGAGACCCAGTACTTC

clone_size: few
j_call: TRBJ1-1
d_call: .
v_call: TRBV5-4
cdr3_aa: CASSLTGPNTEAFF
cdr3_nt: TGTGCCAGCAGCTTGACAGGCCCGAACACTGAAGCTTTCTTT

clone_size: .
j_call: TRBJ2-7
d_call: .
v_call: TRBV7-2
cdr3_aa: CASSLGLVGEQYF
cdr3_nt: TGTGCCAGCAGCTTAGGACTAGTAGGCGAGCAGTACTTC

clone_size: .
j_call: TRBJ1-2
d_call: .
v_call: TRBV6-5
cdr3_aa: CASSYYPQGDYGYTF
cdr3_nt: TGTGCCAGCAGTTACTATCCCCAGGGCGACTATGGCTACACCTTC

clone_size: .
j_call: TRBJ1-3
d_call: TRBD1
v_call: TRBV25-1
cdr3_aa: CASSTRQGAGNTIYF
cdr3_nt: TGTGCCAGCAGTACCCGACAGGGTGCTGGAAACACCATATATTTT

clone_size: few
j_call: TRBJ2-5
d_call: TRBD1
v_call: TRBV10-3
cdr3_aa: CAISESRTGVETQYF
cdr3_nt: TGTGCCATCAGTGAGTCAAGGACAGGGGTTGAGACCCAGTACTTC

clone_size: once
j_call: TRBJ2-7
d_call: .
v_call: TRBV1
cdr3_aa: CTSSQGPRGPSYEQYF
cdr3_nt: TGCACCAGCAGCCAAGGTCCGAGAGGGCCCTCCTACGAGCAGTACTTC

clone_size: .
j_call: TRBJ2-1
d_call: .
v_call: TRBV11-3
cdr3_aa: CASSAGSYNEQFF
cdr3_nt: TGTGCCAGCAGCGCCGGGAGTTACAATGAGCAGTTCTTC

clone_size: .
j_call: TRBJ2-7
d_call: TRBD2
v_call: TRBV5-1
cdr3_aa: CASGRRAGSGTNNEQYF
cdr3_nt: TGCGCCAGCGGTCGACGCGCAGGTAGCGGGACCAATAACGAGCAGTACTTC

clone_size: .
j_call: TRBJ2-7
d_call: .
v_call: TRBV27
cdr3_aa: CASSFQKTYEQYF
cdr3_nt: TGTGCCAGCAGTTTTCAGAAAACCTACGAGCAGTACTTC

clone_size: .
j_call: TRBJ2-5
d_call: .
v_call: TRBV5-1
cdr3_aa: CASSLVGGQETQYF
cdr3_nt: TGCGCCAGCAGCTTGGTGGGGGGCCAAGAGACCCAGTACTTC

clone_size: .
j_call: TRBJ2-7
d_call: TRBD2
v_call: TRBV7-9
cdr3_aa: CASSLQGLEDEQYF
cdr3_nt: TGTGCCAGCAGCTTACAGGGACTAGAAGACGAGCAGTACTTC

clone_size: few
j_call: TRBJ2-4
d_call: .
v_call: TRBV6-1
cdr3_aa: CASSEPRAAGQNIQYF
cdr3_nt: TGTGCCAGCAGTGAACCCCGGGCGGCGGGACAAAACATTCAGTACTTC

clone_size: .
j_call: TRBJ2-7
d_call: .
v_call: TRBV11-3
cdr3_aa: CASSLARDYEQYF
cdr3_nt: TGTGCCAGCAGCTTAGCCCGGGACTACGAGCAGTACTTC

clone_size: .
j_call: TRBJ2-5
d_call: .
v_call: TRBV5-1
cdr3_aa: CASSLGGGETQYF
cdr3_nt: TGCGCCAGCAGCCTAGGGGGTGGGGAGACCCAGTACTTC

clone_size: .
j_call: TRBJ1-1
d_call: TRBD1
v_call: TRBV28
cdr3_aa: CASSSQGTGNTEAFF
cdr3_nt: TGTGCCAGCAGTTCCCAAGGGACAGGGAACACTGAAGCTTTCTTT

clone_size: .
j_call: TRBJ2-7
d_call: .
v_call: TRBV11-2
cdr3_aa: CASSYTAISGEQYF
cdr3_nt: TGTGCCAGCAGCTATACAGCTATAAGCGGCGAGCAGTACTTC

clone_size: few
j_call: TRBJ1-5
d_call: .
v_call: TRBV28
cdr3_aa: CASALGGDSNQPQHF
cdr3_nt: TGTGCCAGCGCACTTGGCGGTGATAGCAATCAGCCCCAGCATTTT

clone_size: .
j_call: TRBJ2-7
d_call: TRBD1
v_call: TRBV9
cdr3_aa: CASSPWDRVYEQYF
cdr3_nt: TGTGCCAGCAGCCCCTGGGACAGGGTCTACGAGCAGTACTTC

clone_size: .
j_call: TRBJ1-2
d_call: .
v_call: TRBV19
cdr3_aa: CASSRPSSGYGYTF
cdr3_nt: TGTGCCAGTAGTAGACCATCATCGGGCTATGGCTACACCTTC

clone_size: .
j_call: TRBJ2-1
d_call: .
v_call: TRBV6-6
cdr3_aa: CARRRGTDEQFF
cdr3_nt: TGTGCCCGCAGACGCGGGACCGATGAGCAGTTCTTC

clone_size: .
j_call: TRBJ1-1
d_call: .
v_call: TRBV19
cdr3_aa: CASRPGHTEAFF
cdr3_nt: TGTGCCAGTAGGCCAGGGCACACTGAAGCTTTCTTT

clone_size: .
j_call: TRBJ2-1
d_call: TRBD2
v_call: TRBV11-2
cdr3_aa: CASSSETGRWTSERGEQFF
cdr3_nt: TGTGCCAGCAGCTCAGAAACGGGACGGTGGACTAGCGAGAGGGGTGAGCAGTTCTTC

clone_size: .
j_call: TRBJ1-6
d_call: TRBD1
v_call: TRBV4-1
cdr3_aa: CASSQDRGRGPSPLHF
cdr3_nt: TGCGCCAGCAGCCAAGATCGGGGCAGGGGGCCTTCACCCCTCCACTTT

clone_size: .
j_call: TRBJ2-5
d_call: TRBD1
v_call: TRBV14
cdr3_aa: CASSQGARGQETQYF
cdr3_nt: TGTGCCAGCAGCCAAGGGGCCAGGGGGCAAGAGACCCAGTACTTC

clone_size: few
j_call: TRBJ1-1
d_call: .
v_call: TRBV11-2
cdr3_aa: CASSLVQGMNTEAFF
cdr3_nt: TGTGCCAGCAGCTTAGTCCAGGGCATGAACACTGAAGCTTTCTTT

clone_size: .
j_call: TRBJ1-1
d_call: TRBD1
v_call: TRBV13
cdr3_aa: CASSLDAGGTEAFF
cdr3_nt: TGTGCCAGCAGCTTAGATGCAGGGGGCACTGAAGCTTTCTTT

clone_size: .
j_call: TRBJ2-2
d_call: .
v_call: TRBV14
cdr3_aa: CASSQVGAPGELFF
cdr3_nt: TGTGCCAGCAGCCAAGTGGGGGCGCCCGGGGAGCTGTTTTTT